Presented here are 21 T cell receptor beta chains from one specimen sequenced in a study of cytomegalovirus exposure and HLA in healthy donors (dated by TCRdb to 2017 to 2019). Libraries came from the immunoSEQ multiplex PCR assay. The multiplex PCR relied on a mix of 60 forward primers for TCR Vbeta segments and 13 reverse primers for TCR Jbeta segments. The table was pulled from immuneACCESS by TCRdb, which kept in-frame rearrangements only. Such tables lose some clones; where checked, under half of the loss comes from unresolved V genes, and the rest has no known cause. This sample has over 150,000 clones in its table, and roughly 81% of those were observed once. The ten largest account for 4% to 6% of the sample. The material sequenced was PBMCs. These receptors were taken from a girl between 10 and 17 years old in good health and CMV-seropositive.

For the CDR3, the DNA is TGTGCCAGCAGCGCAGGACTATTAGATACGCAGTATTTT. It encodes CASSAGLLDTQYF. This chain connects TRBV11-2 to TRBJ2-3; weak D call: TRBD2 (6 bases). Germline V CDR1 and CDR2: SGHAT, FQNNGV. V was cut by 5 bases and J by 5 bases, with 11 bases left in between. The CDR3 has 13 amino acids.

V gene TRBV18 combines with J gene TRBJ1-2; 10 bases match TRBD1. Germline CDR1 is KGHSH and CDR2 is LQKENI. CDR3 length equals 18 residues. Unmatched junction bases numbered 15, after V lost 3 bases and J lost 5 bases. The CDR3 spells CASSPSRDRGLTRYGYTF. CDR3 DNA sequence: TGTGCCAGCTCACCCTCCCGGGACAGGGGCCTCACGCGATATGGCTACACCTTC.

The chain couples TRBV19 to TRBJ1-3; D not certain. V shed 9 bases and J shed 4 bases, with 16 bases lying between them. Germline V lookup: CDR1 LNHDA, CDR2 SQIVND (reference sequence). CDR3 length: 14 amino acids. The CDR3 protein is CASQRERPGNTIYF. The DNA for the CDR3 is TGTGCCAGCCAGAGGGAGCGGCCCGGAAACACCATATATTTT.

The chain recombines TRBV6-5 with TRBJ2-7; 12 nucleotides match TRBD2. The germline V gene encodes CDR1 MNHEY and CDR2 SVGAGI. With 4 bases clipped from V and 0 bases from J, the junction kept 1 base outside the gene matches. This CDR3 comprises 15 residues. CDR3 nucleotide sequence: TGTGCCAGCAGTTGGACTAGCGGGGTCTCCTACGAGCAGTACTTC. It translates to CASSWTSGVSYEQYF.

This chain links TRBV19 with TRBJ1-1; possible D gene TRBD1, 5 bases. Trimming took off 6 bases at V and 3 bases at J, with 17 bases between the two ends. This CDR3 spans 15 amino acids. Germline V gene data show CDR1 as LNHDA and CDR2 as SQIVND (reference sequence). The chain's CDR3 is CASRLSQGWDTEAFF. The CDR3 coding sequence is TGTGCCAGTAGACTCTCCCAGGGTTGGGACACTGAAGCTTTCTTT.

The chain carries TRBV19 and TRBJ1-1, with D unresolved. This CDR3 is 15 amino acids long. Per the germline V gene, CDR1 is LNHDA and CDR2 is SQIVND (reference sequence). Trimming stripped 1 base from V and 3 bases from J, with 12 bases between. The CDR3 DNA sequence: TGTGCCAGTAGTATAGCTCCGGGTCCCGACACTGAAGCTTTCTTT. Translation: CASSIAPGPDTEAFF.

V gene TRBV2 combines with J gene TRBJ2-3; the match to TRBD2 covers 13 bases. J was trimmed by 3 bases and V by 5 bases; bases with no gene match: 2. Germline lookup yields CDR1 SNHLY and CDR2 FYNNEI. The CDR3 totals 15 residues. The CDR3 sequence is CASSPGLAGTDTQYF. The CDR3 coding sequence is TGTGCCAGCAGTCCGGGACTAGCGGGGACAGATACGCAGTATTTT.

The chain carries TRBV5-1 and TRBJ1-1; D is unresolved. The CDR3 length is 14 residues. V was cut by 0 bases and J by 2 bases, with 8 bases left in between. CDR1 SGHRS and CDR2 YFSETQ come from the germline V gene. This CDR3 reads CASSLANGNTEAFF. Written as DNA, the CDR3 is TGCGCCAGCAGCTTGGCCAACGGTAACACTGAAGCTTTCTTT. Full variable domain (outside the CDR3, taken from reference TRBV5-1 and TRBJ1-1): KAGVTQTPRYLIKTRGQQVTLSCSPISGHRSVSWYQQTPGQGLQFLFEYFSETQRNKGNFPGRFSGRQFSNSRSEMNVSTLELGDSALYLCASSLANGNTEAFFGQGTRLTVV.

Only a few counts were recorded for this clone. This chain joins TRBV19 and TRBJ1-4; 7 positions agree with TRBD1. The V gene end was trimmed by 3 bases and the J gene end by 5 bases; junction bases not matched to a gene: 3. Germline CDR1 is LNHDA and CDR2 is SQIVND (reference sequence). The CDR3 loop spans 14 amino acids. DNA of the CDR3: TGTGCCAGTAGTATGGACAGGAGCAATGAAAAACTGTTTTTT. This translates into CASSMDRSNEKLFF.

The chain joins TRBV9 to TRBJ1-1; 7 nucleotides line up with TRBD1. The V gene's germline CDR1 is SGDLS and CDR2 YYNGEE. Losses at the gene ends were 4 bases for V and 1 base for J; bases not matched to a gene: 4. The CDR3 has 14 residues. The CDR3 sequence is CASSSRTGNTEAFF. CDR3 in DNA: TGTGCCAGCAGCTCAAGGACAGGGAACACTGAAGCTTTCTTT.

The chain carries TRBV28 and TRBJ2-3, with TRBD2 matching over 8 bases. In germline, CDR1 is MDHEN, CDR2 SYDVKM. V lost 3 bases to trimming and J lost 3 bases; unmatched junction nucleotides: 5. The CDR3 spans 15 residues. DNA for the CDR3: TGTGCCAGCAGTTTTTATCGGGGGGGGACAGATACGCAGTATTTT. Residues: CASSFYRGGTDTQYF.

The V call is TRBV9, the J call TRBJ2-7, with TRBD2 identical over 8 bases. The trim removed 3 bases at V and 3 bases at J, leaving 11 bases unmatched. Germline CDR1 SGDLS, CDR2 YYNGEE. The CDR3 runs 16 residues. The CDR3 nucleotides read TGTGCCAGCAGCGGGGAAGCGGGCGGGGGGTACTACGAGCAGTACTTC. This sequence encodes CASSGEAGGGYYEQYF.

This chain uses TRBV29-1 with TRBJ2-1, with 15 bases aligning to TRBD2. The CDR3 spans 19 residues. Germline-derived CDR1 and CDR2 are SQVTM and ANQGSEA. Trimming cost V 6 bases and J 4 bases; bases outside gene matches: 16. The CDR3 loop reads CSVGPGLAGGLTQYNEQFF. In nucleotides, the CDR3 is TGCAGCGTGGGACCGGGACTAGCGGGGGGCCTTACCCAATACAATGAGCAGTTCTTC.

CDR3 DNA sequence: TGTGCCAGCAGCTTGGTGGGGGGGCGTGAGCAGTTCTTC. Translation: CASSLVGGREQFF. The V gene is TRBV5-5, the J gene TRBJ2-1; weak D call: TRBD2 (7 bases). V was shortened by 0 bases and J by 9 bases, with 10 bases between the two germline ends. Germline assignment: CDR1 SGHKS and CDR2 YYEKEE (reference sequence). The CDR3 totals 13 residues.

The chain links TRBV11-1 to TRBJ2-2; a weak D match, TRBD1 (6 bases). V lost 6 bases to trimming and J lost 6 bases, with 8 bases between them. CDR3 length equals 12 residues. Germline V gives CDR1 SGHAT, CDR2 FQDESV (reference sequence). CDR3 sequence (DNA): TGTGCCAGCAGTCGGACAGCCGGGGAGCTGTTTTTT. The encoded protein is CASSRTAGELFF.

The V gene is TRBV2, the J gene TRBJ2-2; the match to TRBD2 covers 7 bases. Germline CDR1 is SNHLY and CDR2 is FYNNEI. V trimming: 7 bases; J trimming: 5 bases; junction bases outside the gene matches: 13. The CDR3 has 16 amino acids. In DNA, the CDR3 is TGTGCCAGCACGCCCTCCCGATTGGGGGGGACCGGGGAGCTGTTTTTT. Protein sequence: CASTPSRLGGTGELFF.

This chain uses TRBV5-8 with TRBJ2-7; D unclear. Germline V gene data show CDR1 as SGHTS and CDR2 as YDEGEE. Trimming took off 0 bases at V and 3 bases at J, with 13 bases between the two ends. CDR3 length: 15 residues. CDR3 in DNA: TGTGCCAGCAGCTTGGCCGCAACAGAAGGCTACGAGCAGTACTTC. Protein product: CASSLAATEGYEQYF.

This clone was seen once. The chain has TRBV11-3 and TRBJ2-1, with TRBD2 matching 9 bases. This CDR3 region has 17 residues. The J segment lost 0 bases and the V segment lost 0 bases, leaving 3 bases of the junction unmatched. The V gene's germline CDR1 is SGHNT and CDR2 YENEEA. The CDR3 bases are TGTGCCAGCAGCTTAGAGACGACTAGCGGCTCCTACAATGAGCAGTTCTTC. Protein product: CASSLETTSGSYNEQFF.

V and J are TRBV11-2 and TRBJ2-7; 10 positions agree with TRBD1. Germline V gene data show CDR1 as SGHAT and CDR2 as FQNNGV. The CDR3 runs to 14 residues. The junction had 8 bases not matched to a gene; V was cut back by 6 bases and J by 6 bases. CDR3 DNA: TGTGCCAGCAGGCCAGACAGGGGGCTCGGCGAGCAGTACTTC. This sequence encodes CASRPDRGLGEQYF.

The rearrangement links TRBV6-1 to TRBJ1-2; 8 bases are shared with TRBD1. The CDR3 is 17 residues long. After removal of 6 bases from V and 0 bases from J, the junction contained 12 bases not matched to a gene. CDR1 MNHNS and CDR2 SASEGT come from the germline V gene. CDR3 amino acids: CASRERTGRAPNYGYTF. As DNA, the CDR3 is TGTGCCAGCAGAGAAAGGACAGGGAGAGCTCCTAACTATGGCTACACCTTC.

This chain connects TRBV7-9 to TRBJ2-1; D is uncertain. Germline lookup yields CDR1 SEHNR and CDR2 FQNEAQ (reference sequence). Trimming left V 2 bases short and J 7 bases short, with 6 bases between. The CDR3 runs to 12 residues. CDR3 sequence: CASSLPLNEQFF. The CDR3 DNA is TGTGCCAGCAGCTTACCTCTTAATGAGCAGTTCTTC.